This entry describes one T cell receptor (beta chain). This entry belongs to a study of control samples from healthy donors and cancer patients. The length of the CDR3 is 13 residues. The V and J ends lost 4 bases and 7 bases, in that order; junction bases with no gene match: 3. The germline CDR1 and CDR2 sequences are SGHVS and FQNEAQ. Profiling relied on immunoSEQ multiplex PCR, and the TCRdb table lists in-frame clones only, not all of them. The sample includes 85,000 to 95,000 clones, roughly four fifths of them seen just once. Sequenced input: blood. This chain joins TRBV7-8 and TRBJ2-4; TRBD2 matches at 8 bases. This clonotype was sampled from a woman in her sixties in good health. The CDR3 protein is CASSSGGDNIQYF. The CDR3 bases are TGTGCCAGCAGCTCGGGGGGGGATAACATTCAGTACTTC.